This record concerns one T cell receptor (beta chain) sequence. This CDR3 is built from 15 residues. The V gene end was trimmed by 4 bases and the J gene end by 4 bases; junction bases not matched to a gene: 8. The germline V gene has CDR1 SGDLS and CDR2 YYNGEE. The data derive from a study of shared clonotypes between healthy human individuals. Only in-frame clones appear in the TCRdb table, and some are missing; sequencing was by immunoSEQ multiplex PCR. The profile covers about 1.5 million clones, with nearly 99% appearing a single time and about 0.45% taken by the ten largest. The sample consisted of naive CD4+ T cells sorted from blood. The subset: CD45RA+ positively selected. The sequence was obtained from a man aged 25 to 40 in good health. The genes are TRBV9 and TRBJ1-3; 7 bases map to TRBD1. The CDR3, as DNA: TGTGCCAGCAGCTCCCGACAGGGAGAAGGAAACACCATATATTTT. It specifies CASSSRQGEGNTIYF.